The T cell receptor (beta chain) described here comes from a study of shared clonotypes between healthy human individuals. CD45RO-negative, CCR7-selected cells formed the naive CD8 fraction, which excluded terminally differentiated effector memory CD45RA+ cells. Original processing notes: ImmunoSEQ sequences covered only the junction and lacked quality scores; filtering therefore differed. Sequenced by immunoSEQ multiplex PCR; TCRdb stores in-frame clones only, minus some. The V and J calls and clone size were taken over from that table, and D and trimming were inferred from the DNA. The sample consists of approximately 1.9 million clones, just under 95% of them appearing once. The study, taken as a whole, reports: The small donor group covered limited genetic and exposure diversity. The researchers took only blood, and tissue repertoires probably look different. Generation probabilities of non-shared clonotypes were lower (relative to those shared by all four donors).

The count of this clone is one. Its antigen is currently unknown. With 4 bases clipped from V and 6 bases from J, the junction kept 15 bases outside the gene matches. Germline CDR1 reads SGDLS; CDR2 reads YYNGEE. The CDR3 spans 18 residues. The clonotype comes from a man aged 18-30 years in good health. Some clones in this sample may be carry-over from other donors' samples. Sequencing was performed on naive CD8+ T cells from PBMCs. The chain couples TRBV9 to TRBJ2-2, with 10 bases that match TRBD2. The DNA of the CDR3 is TGTGCCAGCAGCACAAGCCAAAAGCGGGAGGGCAACGCCGGGGAGCTGTTTTTT. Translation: CASSTSQKREGNAGELFF.